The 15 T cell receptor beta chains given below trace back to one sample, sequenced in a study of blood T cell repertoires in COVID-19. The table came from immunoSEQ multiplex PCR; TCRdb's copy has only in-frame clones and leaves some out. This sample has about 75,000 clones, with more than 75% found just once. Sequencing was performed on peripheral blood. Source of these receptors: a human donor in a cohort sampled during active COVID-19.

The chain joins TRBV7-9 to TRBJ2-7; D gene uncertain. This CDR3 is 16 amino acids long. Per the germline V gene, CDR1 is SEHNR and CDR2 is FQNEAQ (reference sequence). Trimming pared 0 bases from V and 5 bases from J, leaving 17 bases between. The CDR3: CASSLALPRSGNEQYF. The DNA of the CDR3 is TGTGCCAGCAGCTTAGCCTTACCCCGGTCGGGTAACGAGCAGTACTTC.

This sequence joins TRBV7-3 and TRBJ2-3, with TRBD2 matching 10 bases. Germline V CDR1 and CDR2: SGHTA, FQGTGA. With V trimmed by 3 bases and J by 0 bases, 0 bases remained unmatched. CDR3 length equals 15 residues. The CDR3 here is CASSLTSGSTDTQYF. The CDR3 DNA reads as TGTGCCAGCAGCTTGACTAGCGGGAGCACAGATACGCAGTATTTT.

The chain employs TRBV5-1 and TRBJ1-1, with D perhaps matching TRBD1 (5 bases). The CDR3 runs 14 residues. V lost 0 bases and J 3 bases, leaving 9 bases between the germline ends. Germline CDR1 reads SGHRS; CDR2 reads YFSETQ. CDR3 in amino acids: CASSLAGQDTEAFF. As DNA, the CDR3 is TGCGCCAGCAGCTTGGCAGGGCAGGACACTGAAGCTTTCTTT.

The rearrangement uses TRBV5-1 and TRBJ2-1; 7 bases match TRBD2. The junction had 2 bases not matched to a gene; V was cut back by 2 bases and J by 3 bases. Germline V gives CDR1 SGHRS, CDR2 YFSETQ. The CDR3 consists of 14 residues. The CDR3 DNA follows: TGCGCCAGCAGCTTAGCGGGGCACTACAATGAGCAGTTCTTC. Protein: CASSLAGHYNEQFF.

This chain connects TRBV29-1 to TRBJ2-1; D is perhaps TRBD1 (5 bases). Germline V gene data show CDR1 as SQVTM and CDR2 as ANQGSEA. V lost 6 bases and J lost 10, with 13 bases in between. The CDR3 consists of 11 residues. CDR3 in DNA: TGCAGCGTGCAATTACAGGTGGAGCAGTTCTTC. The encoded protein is CSVQLQVEQFF.

This chain's CDR3 is CASSPLADNLGTQYF. DNA for the CDR3: TGTGCCAGCTCACCGCTAGCAGACAACTTGGGGACCCAGTACTTC. The V gene is TRBV18, the J gene TRBJ2-5; TRBD2 is a possible D gene (5 bases). Trimming removed 3 bases at V and 7 bases at J, with 18 bases between. The germline V gene has CDR1 KGHSH and CDR2 LQKENI. The CDR3 is made up of 15 amino acids.

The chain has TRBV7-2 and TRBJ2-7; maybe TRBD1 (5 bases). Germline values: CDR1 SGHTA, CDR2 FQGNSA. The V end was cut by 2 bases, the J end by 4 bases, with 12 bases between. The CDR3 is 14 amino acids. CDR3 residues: CASSLQGSYYEQYF. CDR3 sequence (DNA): TGTGCCAGCAGCTTACAGGGTTCCTATTACGAGCAGTACTTC.

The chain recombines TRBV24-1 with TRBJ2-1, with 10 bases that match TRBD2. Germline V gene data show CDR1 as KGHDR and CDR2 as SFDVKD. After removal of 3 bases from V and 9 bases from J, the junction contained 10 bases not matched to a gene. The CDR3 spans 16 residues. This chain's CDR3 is CATSDQKREGRGEQFF. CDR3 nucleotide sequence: TGTGCCACCAGTGATCAAAAGCGGGAGGGCCGCGGTGAGCAGTTCTTC.

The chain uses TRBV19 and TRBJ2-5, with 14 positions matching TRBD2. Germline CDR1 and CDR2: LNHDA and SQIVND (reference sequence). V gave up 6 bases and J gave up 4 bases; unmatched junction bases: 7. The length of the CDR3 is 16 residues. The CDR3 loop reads CASSGGTSGGPETQYF. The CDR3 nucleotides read TGTGCCAGTAGCGGTGGGACTAGCGGGGGACCAGAGACCCAGTACTTC.

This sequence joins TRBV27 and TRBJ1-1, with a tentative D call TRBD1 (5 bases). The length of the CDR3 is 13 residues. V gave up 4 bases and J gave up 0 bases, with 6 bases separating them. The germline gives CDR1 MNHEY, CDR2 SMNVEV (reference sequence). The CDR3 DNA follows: TGTGCCAGCAGTTCCAGGGTGAACACTGAAGCTTTCTTT. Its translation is CASSSRVNTEAFF.

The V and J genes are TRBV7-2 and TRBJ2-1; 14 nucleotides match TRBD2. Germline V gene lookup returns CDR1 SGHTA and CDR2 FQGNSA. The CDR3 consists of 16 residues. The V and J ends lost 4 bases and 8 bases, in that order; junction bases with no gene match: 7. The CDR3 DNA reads TGTGCCAGCAGCTACCTCCCGGGACTAGCGGGGGATGAGCAGTTCTTC. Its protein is CASSYLPGLAGDEQFF. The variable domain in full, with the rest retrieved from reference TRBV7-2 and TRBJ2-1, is GAGVSQSPSNKVTEKGKDVELRCDPISGHTALYWYRQSLGQGLEFLIYFQGNSAPDKSGLPSDRFSAERTGGSVSTLTIQRTQQEDSAVYLCASSYLPGLAGDEQFFGPGTRLTVL.

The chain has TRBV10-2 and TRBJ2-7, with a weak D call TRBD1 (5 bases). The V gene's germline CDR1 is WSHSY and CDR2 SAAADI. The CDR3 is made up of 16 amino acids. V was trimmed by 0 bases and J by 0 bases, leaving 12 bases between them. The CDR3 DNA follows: TGCGCCAGCAGTGAGTCGAAGGGGTTTAGCTCCTACGAGCAGTACTTC. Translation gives CASSESKGFSSYEQYF.

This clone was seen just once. CDR3 sequence: CSASPRPGGGSGANVLTF. The DNA for the CDR3 is TGCAGTGCTAGTCCTCGCCCGGGGGGCGGCTCTGGGGCCAACGTCCTGACTTTC. The chain has TRBV20-1 and TRBJ2-6; maybe TRBD2 (7 bases). Germline V gene lookup returns CDR1 DFQATT and CDR2 SNEGSKA (reference sequence). V shed 3 bases and J shed 0 bases, with 18 bases lying between them. This CDR3 has 18 residues.

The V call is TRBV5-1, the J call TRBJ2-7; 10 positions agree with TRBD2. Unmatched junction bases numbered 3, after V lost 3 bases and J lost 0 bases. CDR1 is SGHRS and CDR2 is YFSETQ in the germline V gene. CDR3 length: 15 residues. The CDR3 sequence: CASSSSGGPSYEQYF. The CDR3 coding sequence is TGCGCCAGCAGCTCTAGCGGGGGACCCTCCTACGAGCAGTACTTC.

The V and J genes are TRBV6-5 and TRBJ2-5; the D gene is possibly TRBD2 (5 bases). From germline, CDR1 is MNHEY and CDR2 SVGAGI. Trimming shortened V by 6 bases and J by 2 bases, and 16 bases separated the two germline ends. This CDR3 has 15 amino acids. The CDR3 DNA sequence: TGTGCCAGCAGAGGTTCTAATTCGGGACAAGAGACCCAGTACTTC. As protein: CASRGSNSGQETQYF.